The 21 T cell receptor beta chains below all came from one sample that was sequenced in a study of T cell responses to AZD1222 COVID-19 vaccine listed by TCRdb under 2021. The time point label of this sample denotes: about 28 days (+/-7) after the second vaccine dose. The library was made by the immunoSEQ multiplex PCR assay. Entries here come from immuneACCESS through TCRdb and include only in-frame sequences with V and J called. Some clones fail to appear in such tables; in the studies checked, an unresolved V gene covers under half of the shortfall, and the cause of the remainder is unknown. In all, the sample holds 180,000 or so clones, and about nine tenths of those were seen once. Jointly, the top ten make up roughly 2% of the sample. The starting material was peripheral blood, obtained 28 days after the second AZD1222 dose. The receptors stem from an adult who received the AZD1222 COVID-19 vaccine.

V usage is TRBV18 and J usage is TRBJ2-4; D possibly corresponds to TRBD2 (6 bases). The germline V and J ends were trimmed by 0 bases and 0 bases, with 12 bases remaining between them. The CDR3 spans 17 residues. The germline V gene has CDR1 KGHSH and CDR2 LQKENI. The CDR3 is CASSPPGGQIAKNIQYF. CDR3 bases: TGTGCCAGCTCACCACCGGGAGGCCAAATAGCCAAAAACATTCAGTACTTC.

The V call is TRBV5-1, the J call TRBJ2-3, with D possibly being TRBD2 (5 bases). Germline assignment: CDR1 SGHRS and CDR2 YFSETQ. The V end lost 5 bases, the J end lost 6 bases, and 10 bases lay between the germline ends. This CDR3 has 12 amino acids. CDR3 loop: CASRAGGDTQYF. The DNA for the CDR3 is TGCGCCAGCAGAGCAGGCGGGGATACGCAGTATTTT. Combining the CDR3 with reference TRBV5-1 and TRBJ2-3 gives the whole variable domain KAGVTQTPRYLIKTRGQQVTLSCSPISGHRSVSWYQQTPGQGLQFLFEYFSETQRNKGNFPGRFSGRQFSNSRSEMNVSTLELGDSALYLCASRAGGDTQYFGPGTRLTVL.

This clone is a singleton in its sample. The chain carries TRBV9 and TRBJ1-2; TRBD1 agrees at 7 bases. In germline, CDR1 is SGDLS, CDR2 YYNGEE. V was clipped by 0 bases and J by 2 bases; unmatched bases: 7. CDR3 length: 16 amino acids. CDR3: CASSVGGTDLNYGYTF. In nucleotides, the CDR3 is TGTGCCAGCAGCGTAGGAGGGACAGACTTAAACTATGGCTACACCTTC.

This clone was detected once. J is TRBJ2-1 and V is TRBV7-2; D possibly corresponds to TRBD2 (6 bases). V lost 4 bases, J lost 15 bases, and 16 bases lay in between. Germline V gene data show CDR1 as SGHTA and CDR2 as FQGNSA. The CDR3 is 12 amino acids. The CDR3: CASSSSVGERFF. The CDR3, as DNA: TGTGCCAGCAGCTCTAGCGTAGGTGAACGGTTCTTC.

This chain links TRBV5-4 with TRBJ2-5; D perhaps matches TRBD2 (6 bases). Germline loops: CDR1 SGHNT, CDR2 YYREEE (reference sequence). The CDR3 has 13 amino acids. Trimming took 2 bases from V and 5 from J, leaving 10 bases between them. The CDR3 reads CASSFTGEETQYF. The CDR3 DNA reads as TGTGCCAGCAGCTTTACGGGAGAGGAGACCCAGTACTTC.

The J gene is TRBJ1-4, the V gene TRBV7-9, with D possibly TRBD1 on 6 matching bases. The CDR3 sequence is 15 residues long. Deletions cut 5 bases from V and 5 bases from J, with 15 bases between. Looked up from germline, CDR1 is SEHNR and CDR2 is FQNEAQ (reference sequence). The DNA for the CDR3 is TGTGCCAGCAGCCCCCAGGACAGATCCAATGAAAAACTGTTTTTT. As protein: CASSPQDRSNEKLFF.

The chain links TRBV28 to TRBJ1-3; no clear D. Per germline, CDR1 MDHEN and CDR2 SYDVKM. Trimming removed 3 bases at V and 0 bases at J, with 15 bases between. CDR3 size: 17 residues. CDR3 protein: CASSFPHLSASGNTIYF. For the CDR3, the DNA is TGTGCCAGCAGTTTTCCGCATTTGAGTGCCTCTGGAAACACCATATATTTT.

The chain links TRBV4-3 to TRBJ2-1, with D unclear. Germline values: CDR1 LGHNA, CDR2 YSLEER. This CDR3 has 13 residues. The ends were cut back, 0 bases at V and 12 bases at J, with 12 bases in the middle. The CDR3: CASSQEQQGMQFF. The DNA for the CDR3 is TGCGCCAGCAGCCAAGAACAGCAAGGGATGCAGTTCTTC.

The genes are TRBV12-3 or TRBV12-4 and TRBJ1-1; weak D call: TRBD1 (5 bases). The V end lost 3 bases, the J end lost 5 bases, and 10 bases lay between the germline ends. CDR3 size: 13 residues. The chain's CDR3 is CASSFGGTTEAFF. In DNA, the CDR3 is TGTGCCAGCAGTTTCGGAGGGACGACTGAAGCTTTCTTT.

V and J are TRBV6-5 and TRBJ1-5; perhaps TRBD1 as D (5 bases). This CDR3 is built from 13 residues. V lost 6 bases to trimming and J lost 3 bases, with 9 bases between them. CDR1 and CDR2 from the germline V gene are MNHEY and SVGAGI. This chain's CDR3 is CASRQGNNQPQHF. CDR3 nucleotides: TGTGCCAGCAGGCAGGGAAACAATCAGCCCCAGCATTTT.

This rearrangement joins TRBV12-3 or TRBV12-4 to TRBJ1-1; D possibly corresponds to TRBD1 (5 bases). The CDR3 sequence is 13 residues long. V gave up 3 bases and J gave up 1 base, with 6 bases separating them. The CDR3 is CASSFQGNTEAFF. Written as DNA, the CDR3 is TGTGCCAGCAGTTTTCAGGGGAACACTGAAGCTTTCTTT.

This clone was detected a few times. The V call is TRBV28, the J call TRBJ1-1; a weak D match, TRBD1 (6 bases). Trimming shortened V by 6 bases and J by 4 bases, and 18 bases separated the two germline ends. In germline, CDR1 is MDHEN, CDR2 SYDVKM. The CDR3 runs 15 residues. CDR3 sequence reads: CASSLGPGAGTEAFF. The CDR3 DNA reads TGTGCCAGCAGCCTTGGCCCGGGGGCTGGCACTGAAGCTTTCTTT.

The chain links TRBV4-2 to TRBJ1-2; 7 nucleotides line up with TRBD1. V lost 0 bases and J lost 1; bases outside the gene matches: 8. The CDR3 runs 17 residues. Germline assignment: CDR1 LGHNA and CDR2 YNFKEQ. CDR3 bases: TGTGCCAGCAGCCAAGACCTAGGACAGGCGATTAACTATGGCTACACCTTC. It codes for CASSQDLGQAINYGYTF.

The gene calls are TRBV24-1 and TRBJ2-1; no definite D call. The CDR3 sequence is 13 residues long. The V end was cut by 4 bases, the J end by 7 bases, with 10 bases between. CDR1 is KGHDR and CDR2 is SFDVKD in the germline V gene. CDR3 sequence: CATSDPVWNEQFF. CDR3 in DNA: TGTGCCACCAGTGACCCCGTCTGGAATGAGCAGTTCTTC.

The rearrangement uses TRBV4-2 and TRBJ1-3, with unresolved D. There are 15 residues in the CDR3. V was shortened by 1 base and J by 0 bases, with 7 bases between the two germline ends. Germline V gene lookup returns CDR1 LGHNA and CDR2 YNFKEQ. CDR3 region: CASSQAANSGNTIYF. The CDR3, as DNA: TGTGCCAGCAGCCAAGCGGCTAACTCTGGAAACACCATATATTTT.

The genes are TRBV3-1 (or the pseudogene TRBV3-2) and TRBJ2-1; 10 positions agree with TRBD2. Germline V lookup: CDR1 LGHDT, CDR2 YNNKEL (reference sequence). This CDR3 spans 16 amino acids. Germline trimming cut 1 base from V and 7 bases from J; bases unmatched to any gene: 7. For the CDR3, the DNA is TGTGCCAGCAGCCAAGTAAGGACTAGCGGAAGAAATGAGCAGTTCTTC. It translates to CASSQVRTSGRNEQFF.

The chain joins TRBV19 to TRBJ2-6; the D gene could be TRBD1 or TRBD2 (5 bases each). Trimming stripped 6 bases from V and 4 bases from J, with 13 bases between. The CDR3 sequence is 15 residues long. Germline V lookup: CDR1 LNHDA, CDR2 SQIVND (reference sequence). CDR3 sequence reads: CASSLEGPGANVLTF. CDR3 DNA: TGTGCCAGTAGCCTTGAGGGGCCAGGGGCCAACGTCCTGACTTTC.

This clone was counted a single time. This chain uses TRBV6-5 with TRBJ2-5, with D unresolved. V was pared by 4 bases and J by 5 bases, with 14 bases between. Germline assignment: CDR1 MNHEY and CDR2 SVGAGI. This CDR3 contains 14 residues. The CDR3 DNA reads as TGTGCCAGCAGTTGGAACCCCCCGCCGGAGACCCAGTACTTC. The encoded protein is CASSWNPPPETQYF.

This chain links TRBV30 with TRBJ1-1; 7 nucleotides line up with TRBD1. The CDR3 is made up of 14 amino acids. Trimming cost V 0 bases and J 9 bases; bases outside gene matches: 10. The germline CDR1 and CDR2 sequences are GTSNPN and SVGIG (reference sequence). The DNA for the CDR3 is TGTGCCTGGAGTGTACGCAAGACAGGGCCTCAAGCTTTCTTT. This gives the protein CAWSVRKTGPQAFF.

This rearrangement joins TRBV19 to TRBJ2-1; 8 bases fit TRBD2. Germline V gives CDR1 LNHDA, CDR2 SQIVND (reference sequence). The CDR3 length is 13 residues. V lost 6 bases and J lost 7; bases outside the gene matches: 5. This chain's CDR3 is CASRGLARNEQFF. In DNA form, the CDR3 reads TGTGCCAGTAGAGGACTAGCAAGGAATGAGCAGTTCTTC.

This rearrangement joins TRBV28 to TRBJ1-1, with D unresolved. V dropped 2 bases and J dropped 6 bases, with 10 bases sitting between them. Per the germline V gene, CDR1 is MDHEN and CDR2 is SYDVKM. CDR3 length: 13 residues. This CDR3 is CASSLGVFAEAFF. DNA of the CDR3: TGTGCCAGCAGTTTAGGGGTTTTCGCTGAAGCTTTCTTT.